This T cell receptor beta chain was obtained from a study of cytomegalovirus exposure and HLA in healthy donors. The PCR used 60 Vbeta and 13 Jbeta primers. Clones were sequenced by immunoSEQ multiplex PCR, and TCRdb holds only the in-frame ones, with some missing. The data contain more than 90,000 clones, 74% of them seen just once; the ten biggest clones take up around a tenth. CDR1 and CDR2 from the germline V gene are SGHAT and FQNNGV. The CDR3 is made up of 15 amino acids. Unmatched junction bases numbered 5, after V lost 2 bases and J lost 4 bases. This rearrangement joins TRBV11-2 to TRBJ1-2; TRBD1 matches at 9 bases. This sequence originates from a woman in her 50s in good health and CMV-seropositive. Specimen: PBMCs. The CDR3 reads CASSLQTTGGYGYTF. The CDR3 DNA reads TGTGCCAGCAGCTTACAGACGACAGGGGGCTATGGCTACACCTTC.